In this sample, the clone carrying this T cell receptor beta chain turned up many times. This sample is drawn from a study of T-cell reconstitution after alpha-beta-depleted transplantation in children. The CDR3 covers 15 residues. After removal of 5 bases from V and 0 bases from J, the junction contained 4 bases not matched to a gene. The germline V gene has CDR1 SGHTA and CDR2 FQGNSA. Unique molecular identifiers were incorporated during preparation of the TCRbeta library. TCRdb re-derived calls from the PCR reads in MiXCR, one entry per CDR3 protein. Here the sample spans more than 200,000 distinct CDR3 sequences, about 25% being singletons.

The chain recombines TRBV7-2 with TRBJ2-1, with 7 nucleotides matching TRBD2. The specimen was PBMCs, collected before TCRalphabeta/CD19-depleted stem cell transplant. The source of this sequence is a girl aged 2 to 9 with Fanconi anemia, due to receive a stem cell transplant. The CDR3 region is CASSTLAASYNEQFF. DNA for the CDR3: TGTGCCAGCAGCACCCTAGCGGCCTCCTACAATGAGCAGTTCTTC.